This record concerns one T cell receptor beta chain sequence. Its antigen is not known. Use of 60 Vbeta and 13 Jbeta primers characterized the PCR. The data were produced by immunoSEQ multiplex PCR, yet TCRdb's version contains in-frame clones alone and is incomplete. The sample includes more than 150,000 clones, around 81% of them seen just once. This entry belongs to a study of cytomegalovirus exposure and HLA in healthy donors. Study-wide results and caveats: Most TCR beta V segments were productive about 87% or about 30% of the time in an earlier analysis. Reports indicated that the classifier achieved high specificity and sensitivity in diagnosing cytomegalovirus status. Indistinguishable V segments such as TRBV6-2 and TRBV6-3 were excluded. As a later analysis showed, several of the most significant clusters appeared to be linked to common viral pathogens.

The germline V gene encodes CDR1 WNHNN and CDR2 SYGVQD (reference sequence). The CDR3 totals 18 residues. V lost 3 bases, J lost 4 bases, and 22 bases lay in between. J is TRBJ2-1 and V is TRBV10-1; D possibly corresponds to TRBD1 (6 bases). The sequence was obtained from a woman under 30 in good health and CMV-seropositive. The specimen sequenced was PBMCs. The CDR3 DNA reads TGCGCCAGCAGTGAAAATCCATCCACAGGGAGTGGGTACAATGAGCAGTTCTTC. Its translation: CASSENPSTGSGYNEQFF.